These 16 T cell receptor beta chains were all obtained from the same sample, sequenced in a study of blood T cell repertoires in COVID-19. Profiling relied on immunoSEQ multiplex PCR, and the TCRdb table lists in-frame clones only, not all of them. The sample carries 150,000 to 200,000 clones, roughly four fifths recorded once. What was sequenced was PBMCs or T cells enriched from blood (not recorded which). The receptors derive from a man in his forties or fifties who had recovered from COVID-19.

The rearrangement links TRBV28 to TRBJ1-2; 8 bases agree with TRBD1. CDR3 length equals 14 residues. J lost 2 bases, V lost 6 bases, and 5 bases had no gene match. CDR1 MDHEN and CDR2 SYDVKM come from the germline V gene. DNA of the CDR3: TGTGCCAGCAGGACAGGGGACACGAACTATGGCTACACCTTC. Residues: CASRTGDTNYGYTF.

This clone occurred many times. The V call is TRBV3-1 (or the pseudogene TRBV3-2), the J call TRBJ2-2; 12 bases match TRBD1. Germline loops: CDR1 LGHDT, CDR2 YNNKEL (reference sequence). This CDR3 comprises 19 residues. With V trimmed by 5 bases and J by 4 bases, 14 bases remained unmatched. DNA of the CDR3: TGTGCCAGCAGCGTACCCGGGACAGGGGGCAGGATGGGCACCGGGGAGCTGTTTTTT. Amino acid sequence: CASSVPGTGGRMGTGELFF.

This clone has just one count. This chain joins TRBV19 and TRBJ2-1; the D gene is possibly TRBD2 (6 bases). Germline V gene data show CDR1 as LNHDA and CDR2 as SQIVND (reference sequence). CDR3 length: 15 amino acids. Trimming took 5 bases from V and 3 from J, leaving 14 bases between them. The CDR3 sequence: CASSSISGNYNEQFF. The CDR3, as DNA: TGTGCCAGTAGTTCAATTAGCGGCAACTACAATGAGCAGTTCTTC.

The genes are TRBV4-1 and TRBJ2-7; 8 bases are a match to TRBD2. Germline loops: CDR1 MGHRA, CDR2 YSYEKL. With 3 bases clipped from V and 3 bases from J, the junction kept 7 bases outside the gene matches. The CDR3 contains 15 residues. The CDR3 nucleotides are TGCGCCAGCAGCCAGGCGGAGCGGGGGAGCTACGAGCAGTACTTC. Translation: CASSQAERGSYEQYF.

This clone appeared a few times. The genes are TRBV6-5 and TRBJ2-2; possibly TRBD1 for D (5 bases). V lost 10 bases to trimming and J lost 7 bases, with 13 bases between them. Germline-derived CDR1 and CDR2 are MNHEY and SVGAGI. This CDR3 is 12 amino acids long. CDR3: CATSRDIGELFF. The CDR3, as DNA: TGTGCCACATCCAGGGATATCGGGGAGCTGTTTTTT.

J is TRBJ2-1 and V is TRBV7-9; D perhaps matches TRBD2 (5 bases). Germline lookup yields CDR1 SEHNR and CDR2 FQNEAQ (reference sequence). The CDR3 runs to 15 residues. Trimming took 3 bases from V and 2 from J, leaving 11 bases between them. CDR3 sequence (DNA): TGTGCCAGCAGCTTTGCGGGCCCCACCTACAATGAGCAGTTCTTC. It specifies CASSFAGPTYNEQFF.

The rearrangement joins TRBV28 to TRBJ1-1, with D possibly being TRBD1 (5 bases). The V end was cut by 5 bases, the J end by 7 bases, with 14 bases between. The CDR3 is made up of 13 amino acids. The V gene's germline CDR1 is MDHEN and CDR2 SYDVKM. Here the CDR3 reads CASSLLRAYEAFF. In DNA, the CDR3 is TGTGCCAGCAGTCTCCTCAGGGCTTATGAAGCTTTCTTT.

This chain links TRBV2 with TRBJ1-2; tentative D call: TRBD1 (5 bases). Germline-derived CDR1 and CDR2 are SNHLY and FYNNEI. V was cut by 7 bases and J by 6 bases, with 9 bases left in between. This CDR3 has 11 residues. The CDR3 DNA reads as TGTGCCAGCAAAGGGGTTCATGGCTACACCTTC. Translation gives CASKGVHGYTF.

The chain has TRBV18 and TRBJ2-3; a possible D gene is TRBD1 (5 bases). V lost 0 bases and J 0 bases, leaving 10 bases between the germline ends. This CDR3 has 16 amino acids. Germline CDR1 reads KGHSH; CDR2 reads LQKENI. The CDR3 DNA is TGTGCCAGCTCACCACCTGACAGAGATAGCACAGATACGCAGTATTTT. Its translation: CASSPPDRDSTDTQYF.

The genes are TRBV28 and TRBJ1-6, with D perhaps TRBD1 (5 bases). CDR1 MDHEN and CDR2 SYDVKM come from the germline V gene. This CDR3 is 15 amino acids long. Between the trimmed V and J ends, which lost 6 bases and 6 bases, there was a span of 15 bases. The DNA of the CDR3 is TGTGCCAGCAGCCCGACCGGGGGTTTTAATTCACCCCTCCACTTT. Residues: CASSPTGGFNSPLHF.

This clone showed up just a few times. This chain connects TRBV7-9 to TRBJ2-2; 8 nucleotides line up with TRBD1. The germline V gene encodes CDR1 SEHNR and CDR2 FQNEAQ (reference sequence). The CDR3 sequence is 17 residues long. V gave up 5 bases and J gave up 0 bases; unmatched junction bases: 8. The CDR3 loop is CASSDPTGVANTGELFF. DNA of the CDR3: TGTGCCAGCAGCGACCCGACAGGGGTCGCGAACACCGGGGAGCTGTTTTTT.

CDR3 sequence reads: CASSLADRPEAFF. The CDR3 coding sequence is TGTGCCAGCAGCCTCGCGGACAGACCTGAAGCTTTCTTT. The chain links TRBV7-9 to TRBJ1-1; D might be TRBD1 (6 bases). The V and J ends lost 5 bases and 6 bases respectively, with 13 bases between them. Germline V gives CDR1 SEHNR, CDR2 FQNEAQ (reference sequence). The CDR3 length is 13 residues.

The chain is built from TRBV19 and TRBJ1-5; D ambiguous. This CDR3 contains 16 residues. V was clipped by 9 bases and J by 0 bases, with 18 bases between them. Per germline, CDR1 LNHDA and CDR2 SQIVND (reference sequence). This CDR3 reads CASRETLLGSNQPQHF. The CDR3 DNA reads TGTGCCAGCCGAGAGACCCTCCTAGGTAGCAATCAGCCCCAGCATTTT.

V gene TRBV6-1 combines with J gene TRBJ1-5, with D perhaps matching TRBD1 (6 bases). Germline V gene lookup returns CDR1 MNHNS and CDR2 SASEGT. The CDR3 covers 14 residues. V lost 1 base to trimming and J lost 6 bases, with 10 bases between them. For the CDR3, the DNA is TGTGCCAGCAGTGAAGAGGCAGGGGTTCAGCCCCAGCATTTT. Its translation is CASSEEAGVQPQHF.

This clone was recorded once. The chain combines TRBV5-4 with TRBJ1-2; D is ambiguous. The germline V gene encodes CDR1 SGHNT and CDR2 YYREEE (reference sequence). The CDR3 has 14 amino acids. V shed 0 bases and J shed 8 bases, with 14 bases lying between them. The CDR3 reads CASSLAFRREGYTF. CDR3 DNA sequence: TGTGCCAGCAGCTTGGCCTTTAGGAGGGAAGGCTACACCTTC. Variable domain in full (rest from reference TRBV5-4 and TRBJ1-2): ETGVTQSPTHLIKTRGQQVTLRCSSQSGHNTVSWYQQALGQGPQFIFQYYREEENGRGNFPPRFSGLQFPNYSSELNVNALELDDSALYLCASSLAFRREGYTFGSGTRLTVV.

The J gene is TRBJ2-1, the V gene TRBV6-2 or TRBV6-3; 10 nucleotides match TRBD2. The CDR3 is made up of 14 amino acids. The V gene end was trimmed by 2 bases and the J gene end by 7 bases; junction bases not matched to a gene: 2. CDR1 MNHEY and CDR2 SVGEGT come from the germline V gene. The DNA for the CDR3 is TGTGCCAGCAGTTACCCACTAGCGGGGAATGAGCAGTTCTTC. It yields the protein CASSYPLAGNEQFF.